The clone carrying this T cell receptor (beta chain) occurred once. This entry comes from a study of blood T cell repertoires in COVID-19. TCRdb's copy holds only in-frame clones and misses some; the assay was immunoSEQ multiplex PCR. The data hold around 280,000 clones, with almost 90% observed a single time. Participants, about 18 to 89 years old, spanned 25 or so US areas. Participants had their cohort set by participant-reported clinical history. V dropped 5 bases and J dropped 7; count of bases not matched to a gene: 9. The germline V gene encodes CDR1 SEHNR and CDR2 FQNEAQ (reference sequence). CDR3 length: 15 residues.

The TCR comes from a woman aged 18-35 years with acute COVID-19. The sample taken for sequencing was PBMCs or T cells enriched from blood (not recorded which). The rearrangement links TRBV7-9 to TRBJ1-1, with 11 bases fitting TRBD1. This CDR3 reads CASSQTGQGGLEAFF. Written as DNA, the CDR3 is TGTGCCAGCAGCCAGACGGGACAGGGGGGTCTTGAAGCTTTCTTT.